This T cell receptor (beta chain) was identified during a study of blood T cell repertoires in COVID-19. Study details: From the United States, Italy and Spain came samples of acute and convalescent COVID-19. PBMCs, B-cell-depleted T cells, or T cells were the source of the cDNA or gDNA that made up the material.

Germline V gene data show CDR1 as MDHEN and CDR2 as SYDVKM. The V gene end was trimmed by 5 bases and the J gene end by 5 bases; junction bases not matched to a gene: 18. The CDR3 sequence is 19 residues long. As handled by the study authors: Researchers report that nucleated cell counts were estimated from reference gene primer amplification. The repertoire was sequenced with immunoSEQ multiplex PCR; TCRdb's copy has only in-frame clones and lacks some. That table gives V, J and clone size, and the DNA gave D and trimming. The table includes about 240,000 clones, around four fifths detected once. Sequenced: peripheral blood. This chain uses TRBV28 with TRBJ1-2; 12 positions match TRBD1. The receptor comes from a woman aged 60 to 75 with active or convalescent COVID-19. CDR3 loop: CASSLRAPGTGGARYGYTF. The CDR3 region has the DNA TGTGCCAGCAGTCTACGAGCCCCCGGGACAGGGGGCGCGAGGTATGGCTACACCTTC.